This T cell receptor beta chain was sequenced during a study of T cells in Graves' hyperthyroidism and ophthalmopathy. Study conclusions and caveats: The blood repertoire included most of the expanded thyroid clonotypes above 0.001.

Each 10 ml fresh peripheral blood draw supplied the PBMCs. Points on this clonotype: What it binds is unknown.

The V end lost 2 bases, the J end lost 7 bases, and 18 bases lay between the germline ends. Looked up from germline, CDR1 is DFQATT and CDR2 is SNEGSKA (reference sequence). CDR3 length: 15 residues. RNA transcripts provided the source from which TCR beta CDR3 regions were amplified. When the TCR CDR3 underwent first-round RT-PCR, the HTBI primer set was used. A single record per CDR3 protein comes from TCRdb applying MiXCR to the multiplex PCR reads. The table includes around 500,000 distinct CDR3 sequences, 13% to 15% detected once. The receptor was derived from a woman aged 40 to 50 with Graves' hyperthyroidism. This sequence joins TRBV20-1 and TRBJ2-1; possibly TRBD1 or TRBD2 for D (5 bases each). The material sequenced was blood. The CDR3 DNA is TGCAGTGCTAGACCCGGGACCGTAGGTCGAAATGAGCAGTTCTTC. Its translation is CSARPGTVGRNEQFF.